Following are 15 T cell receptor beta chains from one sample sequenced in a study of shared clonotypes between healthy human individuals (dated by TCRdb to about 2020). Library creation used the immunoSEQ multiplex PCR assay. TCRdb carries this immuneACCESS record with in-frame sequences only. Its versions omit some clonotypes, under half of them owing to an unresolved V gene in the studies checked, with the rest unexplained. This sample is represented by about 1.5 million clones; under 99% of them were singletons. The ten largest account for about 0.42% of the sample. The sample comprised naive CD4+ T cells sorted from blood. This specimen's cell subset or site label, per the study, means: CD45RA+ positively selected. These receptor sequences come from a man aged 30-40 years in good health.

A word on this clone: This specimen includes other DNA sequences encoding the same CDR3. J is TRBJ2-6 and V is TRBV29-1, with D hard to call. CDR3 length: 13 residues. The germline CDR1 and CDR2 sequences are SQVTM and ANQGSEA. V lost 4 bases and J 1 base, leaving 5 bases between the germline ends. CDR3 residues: CSVGFSGANVLTF. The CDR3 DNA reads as TGCAGCGTTGGGTTTTCTGGGGCCAACGTCCTGACTTTC.

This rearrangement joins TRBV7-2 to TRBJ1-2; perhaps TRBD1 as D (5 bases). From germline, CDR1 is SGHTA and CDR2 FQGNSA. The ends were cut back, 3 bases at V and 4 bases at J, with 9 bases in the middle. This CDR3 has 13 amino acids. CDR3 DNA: TGTGCCAGCAGCTTTAGTGGGGGCTATGGCTACACCTTC. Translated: CASSFSGGYGYTF. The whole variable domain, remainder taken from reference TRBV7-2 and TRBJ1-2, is GAGVSQSPSNKVTEKGKDVELRCDPISGHTALYWYRQSLGQGLEFLIYFQGNSAPDKSGLPSDRFSAERTGGSVSTLTIQRTQQEDSAVYLCASSFSGGYGYTFGSGTRLTVV.

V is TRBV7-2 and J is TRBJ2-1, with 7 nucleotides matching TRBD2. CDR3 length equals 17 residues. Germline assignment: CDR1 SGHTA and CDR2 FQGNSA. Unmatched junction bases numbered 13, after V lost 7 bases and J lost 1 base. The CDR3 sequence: CASTLGLAVGSYNEQFF. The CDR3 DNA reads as TGTGCCAGCACCCTCGGTCTAGCGGTGGGATCCTACAATGAGCAGTTCTTC.

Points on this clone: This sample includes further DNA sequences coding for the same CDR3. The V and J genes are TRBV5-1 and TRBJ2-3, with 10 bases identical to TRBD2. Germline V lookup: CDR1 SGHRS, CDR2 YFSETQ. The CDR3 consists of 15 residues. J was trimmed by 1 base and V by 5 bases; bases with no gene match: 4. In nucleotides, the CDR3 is TGCGCCAGCAGTTCCGGGACTAGCGGCACAGATACGCAGTATTTT. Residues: CASSSGTSGTDTQYF.

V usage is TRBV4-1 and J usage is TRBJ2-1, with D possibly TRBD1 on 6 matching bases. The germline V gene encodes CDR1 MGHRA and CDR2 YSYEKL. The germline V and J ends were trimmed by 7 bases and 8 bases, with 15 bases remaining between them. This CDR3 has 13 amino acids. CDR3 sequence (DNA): TGCGCCAGCAACCCCAGGGGCGGTGATGAGCAGTTCTTC. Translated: CASNPRGGDEQFF.

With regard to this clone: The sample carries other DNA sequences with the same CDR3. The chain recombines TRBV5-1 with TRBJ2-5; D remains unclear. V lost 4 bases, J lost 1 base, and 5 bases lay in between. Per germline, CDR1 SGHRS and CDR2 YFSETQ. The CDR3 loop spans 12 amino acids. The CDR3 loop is CASSPTQETQYF. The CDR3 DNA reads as TGCGCCAGCAGCCCGACCCAAGAGACCCAGTACTTC.

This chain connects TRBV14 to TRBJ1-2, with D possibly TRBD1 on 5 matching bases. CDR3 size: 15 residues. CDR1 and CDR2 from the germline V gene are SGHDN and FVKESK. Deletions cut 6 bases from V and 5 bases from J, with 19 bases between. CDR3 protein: CASSHGAGTFYGYTF. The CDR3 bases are TGTGCCAGCAGTCATGGGGCAGGGACCTTTTATGGCTACACCTTC. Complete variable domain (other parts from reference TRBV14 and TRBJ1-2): EAGVTQFPSHSVIEKGQTVTLRCDPISGHDNLYWYRRVMGKEIKFLLHFVKESKQDESGMPNNRFLAERTGGTYSTLKVQPAELEDSGVYFCASSHGAGTFYGYTFGSGTRLTVV.

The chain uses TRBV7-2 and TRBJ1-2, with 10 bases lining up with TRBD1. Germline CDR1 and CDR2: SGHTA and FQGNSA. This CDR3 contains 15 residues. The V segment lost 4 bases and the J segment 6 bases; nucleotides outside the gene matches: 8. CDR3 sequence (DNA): TGTGCCAGCAGCTCGCGACAGGGGGCACGGGATGGCTACACCTTC. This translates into CASSSRQGARDGYTF.

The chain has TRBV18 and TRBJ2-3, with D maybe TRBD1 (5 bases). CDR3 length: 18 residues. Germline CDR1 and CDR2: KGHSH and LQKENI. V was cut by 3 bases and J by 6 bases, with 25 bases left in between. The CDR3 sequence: CASSPITTGPGRYDTQYF. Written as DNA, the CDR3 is TGTGCCAGCTCACCGATAACGACCGGTCCAGGGCGATATGATACGCAGTATTTT. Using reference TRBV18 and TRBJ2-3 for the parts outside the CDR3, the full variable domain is NAGVMQNPRHLVRRRGQEARLRCSPMKGHSHVYWYRQLPEEGLKFMVYLQKENIIDESGMPKERFSAEFPKEGPSILRIQQVVRGDSAAYFCASSPITTGPGRYDTQYFGPGTRLTVL.

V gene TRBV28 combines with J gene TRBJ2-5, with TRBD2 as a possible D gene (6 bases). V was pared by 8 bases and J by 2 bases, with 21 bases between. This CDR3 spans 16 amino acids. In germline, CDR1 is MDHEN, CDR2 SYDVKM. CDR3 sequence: CASRAGLRLRQETQYF. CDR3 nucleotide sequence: TGTGCCAGCCGGGCGGGATTGCGCTTGAGGCAAGAGACCCAGTACTTC.

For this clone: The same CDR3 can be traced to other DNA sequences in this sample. The CDR3 loop reads CASSLGTGGYNEQFF. The CDR3 nucleotides read TGCGCCAGCAGCTTAGGGACAGGGGGATACAATGAGCAGTTCTTC. The rearrangement joins TRBV5-1 to TRBJ2-1; 11 bases line up with TRBD1. In germline, CDR1 is SGHRS, CDR2 YFSETQ. V shed 2 bases and J 4 bases; nucleotides not matched to a gene: 2. This CDR3 comprises 15 residues.

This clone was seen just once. The CDR3 loop reads CASSKNREAFF. In nucleotides, the CDR3 is TGTGCCAGTAGTAAGAACAGGGAAGCTTTCTTT. The rearrangement links TRBV19 to TRBJ1-1, with TRBD1 as a possible D gene (5 bases). Per germline, CDR1 LNHDA and CDR2 SQIVND (reference sequence). The length of the CDR3 is 11 residues. Trimming took off 4 bases at V and 8 bases at J, with 8 bases between the two ends. Supplemented by reference TRBV19 and TRBJ1-1, the full variable domain reads DGGITQSPKYLFRKEGQNVTLSCEQNLNHDAMYWYRQDPGQGLRLIYYSQIVNDFQKGDIAEGYSVSREKKESFPLTVTSAQKNPTAFYLCASSKNREAFFGQGTRLTVV.

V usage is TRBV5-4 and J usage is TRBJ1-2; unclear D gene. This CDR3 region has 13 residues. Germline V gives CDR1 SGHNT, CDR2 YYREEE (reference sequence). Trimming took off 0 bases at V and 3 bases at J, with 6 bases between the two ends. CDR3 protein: CASSLGGDYGYTF. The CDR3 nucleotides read TGTGCCAGCAGCTTGGGGGGTGACTATGGCTACACCTTC.

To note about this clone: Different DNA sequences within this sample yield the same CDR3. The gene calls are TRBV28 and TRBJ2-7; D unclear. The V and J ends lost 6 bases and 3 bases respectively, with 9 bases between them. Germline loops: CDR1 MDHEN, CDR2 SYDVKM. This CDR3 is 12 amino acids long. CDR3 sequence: CASSSLGYEQYF. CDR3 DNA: TGTGCCAGCAGCTCGTTAGGCTACGAGCAGTACTTC.

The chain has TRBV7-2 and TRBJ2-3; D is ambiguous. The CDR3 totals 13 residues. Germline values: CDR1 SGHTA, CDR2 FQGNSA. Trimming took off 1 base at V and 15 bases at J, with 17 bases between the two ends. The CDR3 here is CASSLEVGSMYYF. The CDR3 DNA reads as TGTGCCAGCAGCTTAGAGGTCGGAAGTATGTATTATTTT.